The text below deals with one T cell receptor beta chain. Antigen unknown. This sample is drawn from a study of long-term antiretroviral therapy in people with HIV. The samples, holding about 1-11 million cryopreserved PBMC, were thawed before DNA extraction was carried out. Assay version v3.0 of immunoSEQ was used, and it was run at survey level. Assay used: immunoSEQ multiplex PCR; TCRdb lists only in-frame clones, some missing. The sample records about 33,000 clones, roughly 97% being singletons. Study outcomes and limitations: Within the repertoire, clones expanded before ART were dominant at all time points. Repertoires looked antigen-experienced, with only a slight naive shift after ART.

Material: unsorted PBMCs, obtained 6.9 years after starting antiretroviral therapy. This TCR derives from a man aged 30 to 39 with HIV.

Here the CDR3 DNA reads TGTGCCAGCAGTTACTCGGCGGTGAGCCCAAATTCACCCCTCCACTTT. Protein sequence: CASSYSAVSPNSPLHF. The rearrangement links TRBV6-6 to TRBJ1-6; D remains ambiguous. Trimming removed 0 bases from V and 7 bases from J, with 13 bases in between. The CDR3 is 16 residues long. Germline CDR1 is MNHNY and CDR2 is SVGAGI (reference sequence).